Listed here are 18 T cell receptor beta chains from one sample, sequenced in a study of T cell responses to AZD1222 COVID-19 vaccine. Some clones are missing from TCRdb's copy, which holds only in-frame ones; the method was immunoSEQ multiplex PCR. The data contain more than 100,000 clones, 70% to 90% of them singletons. This sample comprised peripheral blood, obtained on day 0 of AZD1222 vaccination. The receptors stem from an adult in good health.

The chain has TRBV7-3 and TRBJ2-7; a possible D gene is TRBD1 (6 bases). Germline CDR1 is SGHTA and CDR2 is FQGTGA. CDR3 length: 14 amino acids. Trimming took off 4 bases at V and 5 bases at J, with 15 bases between the two ends. CDR3 nucleotide sequence: TGTGCCAGCAGCTCCGGGACAAAAAACCACGAGCAGTACTTC. Protein product: CASSSGTKNHEQYF.

The chain carries TRBV9 and TRBJ1-2; D is perhaps TRBD1 (5 bases). CDR1 and CDR2 from the germline V gene are SGDLS and YYNGEE. Trimming removed 0 bases from V and 7 bases from J, with 10 bases in between. The CDR3 length is 13 residues. The CDR3 is CASSVGGALGYTF. CDR3 in DNA: TGTGCCAGCAGCGTAGGAGGGGCCCTTGGCTACACCTTC.

The table lists this clone with a count of one. J is TRBJ2-3 and V is TRBV18; D is ambiguous. The CDR3 is 12 amino acids. Germline V gives CDR1 KGHSH, CDR2 LQKENI. V was shortened by 11 bases and J by 1 base, with 10 bases between the two germline ends. The CDR3 DNA reads TGTGCCTCTAGGTGGGGCACAGATACGCAGTATTTT. Translating gives CASRWGTDTQYF.

This clone has a single count. The chain carries TRBV7-9 and TRBJ1-5; D unresolved. The ends were cut back, 6 bases at V and 7 bases at J, with 10 bases in the middle. Looked up from germline, CDR1 is SEHNR and CDR2 is FQNEAQ (reference sequence). This CDR3 is built from 12 residues. In DNA form, the CDR3 reads TGTGCCAGCAGTCGCGACCTACAGCCCCAGCATTTT. The encoded protein is CASSRDLQPQHF.

A few counts support this clone. The chain employs TRBV7-2 and TRBJ2-1, with TRBD2 identical over 14 bases. The CDR3 spans 15 residues. The V gene's germline CDR1 is SGHTA and CDR2 FQGNSA. The junction had 3 bases not matched to a gene; V was cut back by 4 bases and J by 7 bases. CDR3 amino acids: CASSSGLAGGNEQFF. CDR3 sequence (DNA): TGTGCCAGCAGCTCCGGACTAGCGGGGGGAAATGAGCAGTTCTTC.

This clone appeared a few times. V is TRBV2 and J is TRBJ1-2, with D uncertain. The V gene lost 2 bases and the J gene lost 9 bases, with 13 bases spanning the gap. This CDR3 contains 13 residues. Germline V gene lookup returns CDR1 SNHLY and CDR2 FYNNEI. CDR3 amino acids: CASSESGNPRYTF. DNA of the CDR3: TGTGCCAGCAGTGAAAGCGGGAACCCCCGCTACACCTTC.

The chain combines TRBV9 with TRBJ2-3; 8 nucleotides align to TRBD1. Germline values: CDR1 SGDLS, CDR2 YYNGEE. This CDR3 spans 13 amino acids. V dropped 0 bases and J dropped 6; count of bases not matched to a gene: 0. The CDR3 loop is CASSVGQGDTQYF. The CDR3, as DNA: TGTGCCAGCAGCGTAGGACAGGGGGATACGCAGTATTTT.

The V call is TRBV11-2, the J call TRBJ1-1; D not resolved. The V and J ends lost 5 bases and 1 base respectively, with 11 bases between them. Germline CDR1 SGHAT, CDR2 FQNNGV. The CDR3 loop spans 14 amino acids. CDR3 in DNA: TGTGCCAGCAGCCCGATCGCACGGAACACTGAAGCTTTCTTT. Residues: CASSPIARNTEAFF.

The CDR3 spells CASSQDRGSIQYF. The CDR3 nucleotides are TGTGCCAGCAGCCAAGATAGGGGGAGCATTCAGTACTTC. The chain uses TRBV4-2 and TRBJ2-4; D perhaps matches TRBD1 (6 bases). The length of the CDR3 is 13 residues. Germline V gene lookup returns CDR1 LGHNA and CDR2 YNFKEQ. The ends were cut back, 0 bases at V and 9 bases at J, with 9 bases in the middle.

This chain uses TRBV18 with TRBJ1-2, with TRBD1 as a possible D gene (6 bases). CDR1 is KGHSH, CDR2 LQKENI, per germline. V was shortened by 1 base and J by 1 base, with 19 bases between the two germline ends. The CDR3 spans 18 residues. CDR3 protein: CASSPREAPTGSNYGYTF. CDR3 nucleotides: TGTGCCAGCTCACCACGGGAGGCCCCGACAGGCAGTAACTATGGCTACACCTTC.

J is TRBJ2-5 and V is TRBV4-3; D might be TRBD2 (6 bases). V shed 4 bases and J shed 7 bases, with 13 bases lying between them. The length of the CDR3 is 13 residues. Germline V gene lookup returns CDR1 LGHNA and CDR2 YSLEER. The DNA for the CDR3 is TGCGCCAGCAGCCGGGGGACTGGGGGGACCCAGTACTTC. Its protein product is CASSRGTGGTQYF.

The rearrangement uses TRBV3-1 (or the pseudogene TRBV3-2) and TRBJ1-6; no clear D gene. The CDR3 consists of 18 residues. Germline V CDR1 and CDR2: LGHDT, YNNKEL (reference sequence). V was shortened by 0 bases and J by 0 bases, with 12 bases between the two germline ends. In DNA, the CDR3 is TGTGCCAGCAGCCAAGATGGTACAAGGCCCTCCTATAATTCACCCCTCCACTTT. The encoded protein is CASSQDGTRPSYNSPLHF.

The chain is built from TRBV11-3 and TRBJ2-3; TRBD1 matches 8 bases. This CDR3 has 14 residues. Germline values: CDR1 SGHNT, CDR2 YENEEA. Trimming cost V 5 bases and J 2 bases; bases outside gene matches: 3. The CDR3 here is CASSTGGNTDTQYF. In DNA form, the CDR3 reads TGTGCCAGCAGCACAGGGGGGAACACAGATACGCAGTATTTT.

The V call is TRBV2, the J call TRBJ1-6; D remains ambiguous. V lost 0 bases to trimming and J lost 13 bases, with 4 bases between them. This CDR3 has 11 amino acids. Per the germline V gene, CDR1 is SNHLY and CDR2 is FYNNEI. Written as DNA, the CDR3 is TGTGCCAGCAGTGAAGCGGTGCCCCTCCACTTT. The encoded protein is CASSEAVPLHF. The full variable domain, rest sourced from reference TRBV2 and TRBJ1-6, is EPEVTQTPSHQVTQMGQEVILRCVPISNHLYFYWYRQILGQKVEFLVSFYNNEISEKSEIFDDQFSVERPDGSNFTLKIRSTKLEDSAMYFCASSEAVPLHFGNGTRLTVT.

This sequence joins TRBV5-8 and TRBJ2-4; 7 nucleotides match TRBD2. The length of the CDR3 is 9 residues. V was clipped by 10 bases and J by 12 bases; unmatched bases: 4. The germline gives CDR1 SGHTS, CDR2 YDEGEE. In DNA form, the CDR3 reads TGTGCCGGGAGGGCGAATCAGTACTTC. This encodes CAGRANQYF.

This clone has only a few counts. This chain uses TRBV25-1 with TRBJ1-6, with TRBD1 matching 7 bases. CDR3 length: 17 amino acids. V was pared by 3 bases and J by 9 bases, with 14 bases of the junction left unmatched. Per the germline V gene, CDR1 is MGHDK and CDR2 is SYGVNS. CDR3 nucleotide sequence: TGTGCCAGCAGTGACATCGGGTGGGAGGGGGCAGCTTCACCCCTCCACTTT. As protein: CASSDIGWEGAASPLHF. Based on the CDR3 plus reference TRBV25-1 and TRBJ1-6, the full variable domain is EADIYQTPRYLVIGTGKKITLECSQTMGHDKMYWYQQDPGMELHLIHYSYGVNSTEKGDLSSESTVSRIRTEHFPLTLESARPSHTSQYLCASSDIGWEGAASPLHFGNGTRLTVT.

The V call is TRBV5-1, the J call TRBJ1-1; 8 bases match TRBD1. The CDR3 is 15 amino acids. V lost 3 bases, J lost 1 base, and 5 bases stayed unmatched. The germline CDR1 and CDR2 sequences are SGHRS and YFSETQ. The CDR3 loop is CASSSTGVANTEAFF. Here the CDR3 DNA reads TGCGCCAGCAGCTCGACAGGGGTGGCGAACACTGAAGCTTTCTTT.

The chain uses TRBV5-4 and TRBJ2-2; no firm D call. Trimming left V 9 bases short and J 6 bases short, with 9 bases between. The length of the CDR3 is 11 residues. CDR1 SGHNT and CDR2 YYREEE come from the germline V gene (reference sequence). The CDR3 sequence is CAIGVSGELFF. The DNA for the CDR3 is TGTGCCATCGGAGTCTCCGGGGAGCTGTTTTTT.